A single sample is the source of the 13 T cell receptor beta chains below, sequenced in a study of tumor-infiltrating lymphocytes in primary liver carcinoma. The input was approximately 500 ng total RNA; TCR beta cDNA was made from it with a constant-region primer. ARM-PCR, slightly modified, supplied the TCR beta libraries through three nested multiplex PCR rounds. Two initial PCR rounds of around 9 cycles each paired TRBV1-TRBV30 forward primers with a C-beta reverse primer. TCRdb reprocessed the multiplex PCR reads via MiXCR and lists one record per CDR3 protein. The sample shows 300,000 to 400,000 distinct CDR3 sequences, 65% of them seen only once. The study extracted blood RNA from unsorted whole blood and also extracted germline DNA. Input material: peripheral blood. All receptors come from a man aged 35-49 years with primary liver carcinoma and hepatitis B virus infection.

A note on this clonotype: A much bigger clone sits one base away, suggesting this may be a read error. This chain connects TRBV6-5 to TRBJ2-3, with 11 bases fitting TRBD1. The CDR3 consists of 16 residues. Germline assignment: CDR1 MNHEY and CDR2 SVGAGI. CDR3 in amino acids: CASSQGQGAGTDKQYF. CDR3 coding DNA: TGTGCCAGCAGCCAAGGACAGGGGGCAGGCACAGATAAGCAGTATTTT.

This clonotype came up many times. The V gene is TRBV29-1, the J gene TRBJ1-4, with a weak D call TRBD1 (6 bases). The ends were cut back, 7 bases at V and 2 bases at J, with 8 bases in the middle. The length of the CDR3 is 12 residues. In germline, CDR1 is SQVTM, CDR2 ANQGSEA. The CDR3 spells CSGGGTNEKLFF. For the CDR3, the DNA is TGCAGCGGAGGGGGGACTAATGAAAAACTGTTTTTT.

This clonotype occurred a few times. The chain carries TRBV10-3 and TRBJ2-7; 11 bases match TRBD2. Unmatched junction bases numbered 5, after V lost 4 bases and J lost 3 bases. Germline V lookup: CDR1 ENHRY, CDR2 SYGVKD. This CDR3 spans 15 amino acids. The CDR3 nucleotides read TGTGCCATCAGTGGCAAGGGACTAGCGGACTACGAGCAGTACTTC. Its translation is CAISGKGLADYEQYF.

Note on this clonotype: A read error may produce the germline difference seen at one junction end. The CDR3 DNA sequence: TGTACCAGCGGCCCGCCCCAGGGTGGCTACACCTTC. Protein: CTSGPPQGGYTF. The rearrangement links TRBV7-9 to TRBJ1-2; a possible D gene is TRBD1 (5 bases). From germline, CDR1 is SEHNR and CDR2 FQNEAQ (reference sequence). The CDR3 is made up of 12 amino acids.

This clonotype was picked up a small number of times. CDR3 DNA: TGCGCCAGCAAACAGGGGTACTATGGCTACACCTTC. Its translation is CASKQGYYGYTF. The rearrangement uses TRBV10-1 and TRBJ1-2; TRBD1 aligns across 7 bases. J was trimmed by 3 bases and V by 7 bases; bases with no gene match: 2. This CDR3 region has 12 residues. Germline CDR1 reads WNHNN; CDR2 reads SYGVQD (reference sequence).

As regards this clonotype: One end of the junction fails to match germline, which may point to a read error. V and J are TRBV11-3 and TRBJ2-7; a possible D gene is TRBD2 (6 bases). Germline V gives CDR1 SGHNT, CDR2 YENEEA. The CDR3 covers 14 residues. In nucleotides, the CDR3 is TGTTCCAGCAGCCCGCGGGACGGCTCCTACGAGCAGTACTTC. It yields the protein CSSSPRDGSYEQYF.

The sample holds one count of this clonotype. This chain connects TRBV29-1 to TRBJ2-7; 7 bases align to TRBD1. CDR1 SQVTM and CDR2 ANQGSEA come from the germline V gene. With V trimmed by 3 bases and J by 12 bases, 14 bases remained unmatched. The CDR3 is 13 residues long. CDR3 sequence (DNA): TGCAGCGTTGAGGGGGACAGACCCTACGAGTGGTACTTC. Translation gives CSVEGDRPYEWYF.

This clonotype showed up many times. The V and J genes are TRBV6-1 and TRBJ2-1; 12 bases map to TRBD2. Looked up from germline, CDR1 is MNHNS and CDR2 is SASEGT. This CDR3 is built from 16 residues. V shed 5 bases and J 8 bases; nucleotides not matched to a gene: 10. CDR3 region: CASSTLTSGRSHEQFF. The CDR3 DNA sequence: TGTGCCAGCAGTACCTTGACTAGCGGGAGAAGCCATGAGCAGTTCTTC.

A note on this clonotype: At one boundary the junction diverges from the germline segment, which might be a read error. This sequence joins TRBV6-2 or TRBV6-3 and TRBJ1-1, with D hard to call. Per germline, CDR1 MNHEY and CDR2 SVGEGT. This CDR3 has 11 amino acids. The CDR3 loop reads CASGGFTEASF. CDR3 nucleotide sequence: TGTGCCAGTGGAGGGTTCACTGAAGCTTCCTTT.

Worth noting for this clonotype: One end of the junction varies from germline; a read error may be responsible. The chain employs TRBV6-5 and TRBJ2-4, with unresolved D. The V gene's germline CDR1 is MNHEY and CDR2 SVGAGI. The CDR3 contains 18 residues. The CDR3 DNA sequence: TGTGCCAGCAGTTACTCTATACACCAGACACCAGCCAAAAACATTCAGTATTTC. It codes for CASSYSIHQTPAKNIQYF.

This chain uses TRBV30 with TRBJ2-7; 14 nucleotides line up with TRBD2. Trimming removed 3 bases from V and 5 bases from J; junction bases left unmatched: 3. The CDR3 consists of 14 residues. CDR1 is GTSNPN and CDR2 is SVGIG in the germline V gene (reference sequence). The CDR3 region is CAWRGLAGVHEQYF. CDR3 DNA: TGTGCCTGGAGGGGACTAGCGGGAGTCCACGAGCAGTACTTC.

V usage is TRBV7-8 and J usage is TRBJ1-1; 10 nucleotides align to TRBD1. Trimming removed 5 bases from V and 5 bases from J; junction bases left unmatched: 8. This CDR3 has 15 amino acids. In germline, CDR1 is SGHVS, CDR2 FQNEAQ. Here the CDR3 reads CASSPVGTGATEAFF. In nucleotides, the CDR3 is TGTGCCAGCAGCCCAGTGGGGACAGGGGCTACTGAAGCTTTCTTT.

Regarding this clonotype: One base away lies a much larger clone, so this may be a sequencing read error. The DNA of the CDR3 is TGTGCCAGCAGTCGTATCCACGAGCAGTACTTC. Encoded protein: CASSRIHEQYF. J is TRBJ2-7 and V is TRBV6-2 or TRBV6-3; D remains unclear. The CDR3 sequence is 11 residues long. V was cut by 5 bases and J by 5 bases, with 7 bases left in between. Per the germline V gene, CDR1 is MNHEY and CDR2 is SVGEGT.